The T cell receptor (beta chain) described here comes from a study of blood T cell repertoires in COVID-19 (dated by TCRdb to the early 2020s). As for the study more broadly: Samples covering the acute and convalescent phases of COVID-19 were provided by collaborators in the United States, Italy and Spain. The prospective study material was composed of cDNA or gDNA derived from T cells, B-cell-depleted T cells, or PBMCs. Subjects who had been exposed to COVID-19, were actively infected with it, or had recovered from it provided the deeply sampled blood TCRbeta repertoires that made up the dataset. A freely available public database, intended as a resource for researchers studying the immune response to SARS-CoV-2, is where the repertoires were released. The samples were drawn from two sources: the first 160 participants of the ongoing ImmuneRACE study, and 1,254 subjects contributed by 6 global collaborators. A de-identified subject ID, COVID-19 status, age in years and sex were almost always included in the sample metadata. Where HLA class I and class II types were available, the types were taken from metadata supplied by the sample provider, not from assay-based typing.

What the authors observed across the whole study: The amount of clinical and demographic metadata varied by source and participant and was provided uncurated.

In Seattle, one collaborating source enrolled patients while the infection was active and tracked those patients longitudinally over the course of disease. Whole blood was collected in K2EDTA tubes by collaborating institutions according to the institutions' own protocols. For TCRbeta analysis, collaborator samples were shipped as frozen whole blood, as isolated PBMCs, or as DNA extracted from either sample type. This clone was found a few times. Its antigen is unknown. No base quality values were provided; no much bigger clone lies one nucleotide off. TCRbeta CDR3 regions were amplified from genomic DNA using the immunoSEQ Assay, a bias-controlled multiplex PCR. As for the original processing: Within the assay, amplification of reference gene primers was used to estimate how many nucleated cells each sample contained. Sequence reads were collapsed and filtered to measure the absolute abundance of every unique TCRbeta CDR3 rearrangement. For each sample, productive Simpson clonality was calculated as the square root of Simpson's diversity index over productive rearrangements. TCRdb took over this immuneACCESS table, retaining in-frame rearrangements with V and J assigned. Such tables are incomplete; in checked studies, under half of the missing clones stem from an unresolved V gene, and the remainder is unexplained. Clonal size and the V and J genes are those of that table, whereas D and trimming came from the DNA. For this sample there are about 80,000 clones; roughly 85% appear just once. The ten most abundant clones make up roughly 8.9% of the sample.

This receptor was obtained from a man between 45 and 60 years old with COVID-19, enrolled during active disease. Sequenced sample: peripheral blood.

CDR3 sequence: CASSSGQGSEKLFF. The DNA sequence reads TGTGCCAGCAGCTCGGGACAGGGGAGTGAAAAACTGTTTTTT. The receptor chain draws on TRBV6-5 and TRBJ1-4; 10 nucleotides in the junction match TRBD1. From the cysteine through the phenylalanine, the CDR3 covers 14 amino acids. Only the CDR3 portion is preserved as DNA: 42 bases, with reading frame beginning at the first base. From a lookup of the germline V gene, CDR1 and CDR2 are MNHEY and SVGAGI. From V the trimming removes 6 bases and from J it removes 7 bases, while the gene matches leave 5 bases of the junction unaccounted for.